This TCR beta chain was sequenced during a study of sequential checkpoint blockade in melanoma. Treatment meaning: randomized to nivolumab then ipilimumab (arm A) or the reverse (arm B). Here immunoSEQ multiplex PCR was the method, and the copy in TCRdb shows in-frame clones only, minus some. There are roughly 30,000 clones in the sample; 65% to 85% occur only once, and less than 20% lies in the top ten. Points on this clone: The same CDR3 arises from other DNA sequences in this sample as well.

In germline, CDR1 is SQVTM, CDR2 ANQGSEA. V lost 3 bases and J lost 6; bases outside the gene matches: 6. This CDR3 spans 14 amino acids. The sequence derives from a human donor with melanoma. The input for sequencing was CD8+ T cells sorted from blood (inferred from file names), taken from a patient given nivolumab and ipilimumab in sequence. This chain links TRBV29-1 with TRBJ2-7; 12 bases are shared with TRBD1. The CDR3 bases are TGCAGCGTTGAGACCGGGACAGGGGGCGGCGAGCAGTACTTC. Translating it yields CSVETGTGGGEQYF.